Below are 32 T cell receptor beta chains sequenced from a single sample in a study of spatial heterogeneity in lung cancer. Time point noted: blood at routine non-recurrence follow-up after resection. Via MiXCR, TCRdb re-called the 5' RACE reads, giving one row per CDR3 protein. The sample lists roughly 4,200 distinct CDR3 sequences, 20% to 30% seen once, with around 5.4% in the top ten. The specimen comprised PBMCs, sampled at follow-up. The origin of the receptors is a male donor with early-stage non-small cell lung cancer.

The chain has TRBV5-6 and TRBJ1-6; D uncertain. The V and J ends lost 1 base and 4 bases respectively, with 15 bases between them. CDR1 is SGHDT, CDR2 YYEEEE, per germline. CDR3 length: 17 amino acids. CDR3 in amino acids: CASSLQRTDDYNSPLHF. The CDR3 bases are TGTGCCAGCAGCTTGCAGCGGACGGATGATTATAATTCACCCCTCCACTTT.

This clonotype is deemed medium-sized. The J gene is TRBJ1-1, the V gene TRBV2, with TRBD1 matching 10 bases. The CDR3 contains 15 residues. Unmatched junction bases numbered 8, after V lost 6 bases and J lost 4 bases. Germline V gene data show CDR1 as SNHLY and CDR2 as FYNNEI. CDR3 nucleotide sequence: TGTGCCAGCAGGGGCTACCGGGACAGGGGCACTGAAGCTTTCTTT. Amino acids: CASRGYRDRGTEAFF.

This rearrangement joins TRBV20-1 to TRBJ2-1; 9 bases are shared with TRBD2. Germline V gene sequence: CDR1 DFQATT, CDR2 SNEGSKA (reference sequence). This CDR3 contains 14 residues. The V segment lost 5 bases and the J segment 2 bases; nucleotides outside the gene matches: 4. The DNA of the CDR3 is TGCAGTGCTCGTAGCGGGGGTACCTACAATGAGCAGTTCTTC. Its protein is CSARSGGTYNEQFF.

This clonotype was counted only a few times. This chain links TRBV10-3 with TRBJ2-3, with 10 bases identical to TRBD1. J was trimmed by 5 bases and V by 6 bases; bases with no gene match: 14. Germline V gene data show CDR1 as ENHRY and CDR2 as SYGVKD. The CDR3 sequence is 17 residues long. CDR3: CAIRSDPGQGLVDTQYF. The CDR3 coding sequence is TGTGCCATCAGGTCCGATCCGGGACAGGGGTTGGTAGATACGCAGTATTTT.

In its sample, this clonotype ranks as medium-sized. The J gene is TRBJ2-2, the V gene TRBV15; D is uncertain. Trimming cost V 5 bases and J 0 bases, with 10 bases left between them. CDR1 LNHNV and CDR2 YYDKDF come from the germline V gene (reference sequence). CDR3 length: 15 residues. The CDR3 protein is CATSPGRTNTGELFF. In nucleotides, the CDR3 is TGTGCCACCAGCCCAGGACGGACGAACACCGGGGAGCTGTTTTTT.

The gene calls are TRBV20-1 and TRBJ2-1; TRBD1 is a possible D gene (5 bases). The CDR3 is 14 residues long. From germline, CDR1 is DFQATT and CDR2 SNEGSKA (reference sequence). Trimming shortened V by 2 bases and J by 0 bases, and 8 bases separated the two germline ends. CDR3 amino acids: CSARWGGSYNEQFF. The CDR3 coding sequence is TGCAGTGCTAGATGGGGCGGCTCCTACAATGAGCAGTTCTTC.

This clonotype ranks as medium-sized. CDR3 DNA: TGTGCCAGCAGCGTAGGATCGAGGTTGTTCGATTACGAGCAGTACTTC. Translating gives CASSVGSRLFDYEQYF. The V gene is TRBV9, the J gene TRBJ2-7; D not resolved. With 0 bases removed from V and 4 bases from J, the gap between germline ends came to 17 bases. Looked up from germline, CDR1 is SGDLS and CDR2 is YYNGEE. The CDR3 totals 16 residues.

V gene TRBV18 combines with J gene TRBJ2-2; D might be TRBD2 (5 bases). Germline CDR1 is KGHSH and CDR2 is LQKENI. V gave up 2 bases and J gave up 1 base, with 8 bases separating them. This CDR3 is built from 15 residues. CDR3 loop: CASSPFRENTGELFF. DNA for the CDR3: TGTGCCAGCTCACCATTTCGGGAGAACACCGGGGAGCTGTTTTTT.

The CDR3 DNA reads as TGTGCCAGCAGCTATAACAATGAGCAGTTCTTC. It codes for CASSYNNEQFF. The chain uses TRBV7-9 and TRBJ2-1; no reliable D call. This CDR3 spans 11 amino acids. CDR1 and CDR2 (germline): SEHNR, FQNEAQ (reference sequence). V was trimmed by 4 bases and J by 5 bases, leaving 3 bases between them.

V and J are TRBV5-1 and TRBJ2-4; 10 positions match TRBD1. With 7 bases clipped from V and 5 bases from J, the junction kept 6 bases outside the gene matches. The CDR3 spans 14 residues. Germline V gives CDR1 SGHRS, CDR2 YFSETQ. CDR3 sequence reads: CASSPGTGENIQYF. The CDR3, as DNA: TGCGCCAGCTCCCCCGGGACAGGGGAAAACATTCAGTACTTC.

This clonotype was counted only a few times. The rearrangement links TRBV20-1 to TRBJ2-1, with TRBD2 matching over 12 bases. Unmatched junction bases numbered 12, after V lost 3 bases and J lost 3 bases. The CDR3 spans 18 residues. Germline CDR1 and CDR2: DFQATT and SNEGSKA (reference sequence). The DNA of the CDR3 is TGCAGTGCTAGTCCCCCCACTAGCGGGGGGCTTCTCTACAATGAGCAGTTCTTC. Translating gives CSASPPTSGGLLYNEQFF.

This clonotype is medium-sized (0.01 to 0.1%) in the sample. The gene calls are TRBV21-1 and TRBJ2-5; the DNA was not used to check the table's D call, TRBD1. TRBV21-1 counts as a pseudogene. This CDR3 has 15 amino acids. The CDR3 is CASSKVGQPQETQYF. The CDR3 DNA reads TGTGCCAGCAGCAAAGTTGGACAGCCTCAAGAGACCCAGTACTTC.

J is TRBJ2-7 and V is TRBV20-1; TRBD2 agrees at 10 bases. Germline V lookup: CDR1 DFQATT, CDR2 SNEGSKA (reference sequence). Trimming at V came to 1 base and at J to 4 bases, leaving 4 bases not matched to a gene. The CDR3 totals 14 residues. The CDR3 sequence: CSARGGTSAYEQYF. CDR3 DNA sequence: TGCAGTGCTAGAGGTGGGACTAGCGCGTACGAGCAGTACTTC.

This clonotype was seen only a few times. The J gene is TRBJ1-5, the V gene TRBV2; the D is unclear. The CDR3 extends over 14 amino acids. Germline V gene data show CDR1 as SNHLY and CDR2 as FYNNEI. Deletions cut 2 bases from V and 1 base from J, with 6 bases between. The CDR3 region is CASSETLSNQPQHF. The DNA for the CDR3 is TGTGCCAGCAGTGAAACGCTCAGCAATCAGCCCCAGCATTTT.

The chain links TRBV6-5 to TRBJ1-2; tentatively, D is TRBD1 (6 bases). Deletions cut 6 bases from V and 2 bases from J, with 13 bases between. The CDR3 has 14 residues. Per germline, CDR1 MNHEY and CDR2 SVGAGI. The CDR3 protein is CASSSGTTNYGYTF. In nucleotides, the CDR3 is TGTGCCAGCAGCTCCGGGACAACCAACTATGGCTACACCTTC.

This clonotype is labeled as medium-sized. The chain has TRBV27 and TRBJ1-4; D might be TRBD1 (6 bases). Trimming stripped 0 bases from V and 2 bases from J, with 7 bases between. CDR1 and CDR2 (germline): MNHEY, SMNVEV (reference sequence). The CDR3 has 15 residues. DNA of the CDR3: TGTGCCAGCAGTTTATCAGGGGGGACTAATGAAAAACTGTTTTTT. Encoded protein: CASSLSGGTNEKLFF.

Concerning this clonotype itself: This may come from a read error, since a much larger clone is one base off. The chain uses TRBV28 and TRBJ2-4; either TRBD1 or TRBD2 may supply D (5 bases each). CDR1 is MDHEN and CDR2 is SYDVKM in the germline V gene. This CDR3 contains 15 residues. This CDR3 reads CASSLPGEGRNIRYF. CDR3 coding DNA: TGTGCCAGCAGTTTACCCGGAGAGGGGAGAAACATTCGGTACTTC.

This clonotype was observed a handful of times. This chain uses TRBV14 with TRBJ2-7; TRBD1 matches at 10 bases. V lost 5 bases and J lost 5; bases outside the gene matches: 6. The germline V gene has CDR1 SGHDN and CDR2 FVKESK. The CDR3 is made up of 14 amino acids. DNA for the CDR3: TGTGCCAGCAGCAACTCGGGGACAGGGGACGAGCAGTACTTC. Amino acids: CASSNSGTGDEQYF.

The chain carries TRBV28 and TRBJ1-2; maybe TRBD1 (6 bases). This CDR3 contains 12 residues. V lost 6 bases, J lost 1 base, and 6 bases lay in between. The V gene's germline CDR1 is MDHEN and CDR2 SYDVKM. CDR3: CASSRGNYGYTF. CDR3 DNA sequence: TGTGCCAGCAGCAGGGGTAACTATGGCTACACCTTC.

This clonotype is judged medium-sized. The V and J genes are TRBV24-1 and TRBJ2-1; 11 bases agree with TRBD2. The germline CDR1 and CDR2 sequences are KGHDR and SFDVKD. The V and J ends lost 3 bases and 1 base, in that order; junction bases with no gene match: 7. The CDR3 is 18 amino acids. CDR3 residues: CATSDIDGTSGSYNEQFF. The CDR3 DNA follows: TGTGCCACCAGTGATATCGATGGGACTAGCGGATCCTACAATGAGCAGTTCTTC.

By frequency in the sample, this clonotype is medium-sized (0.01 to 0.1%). For the CDR3, the DNA is TGCGCCAGCAGACCCCCCGGGAGGGGGACTGAAGCTTTCTTT. It codes for CASRPPGRGTEAFF. The chain recombines TRBV5-1 with TRBJ1-1, with D perhaps matching TRBD1 (6 bases). V was pared by 5 bases and J by 5 bases, with 16 bases between. This CDR3 contains 14 residues. CDR1 is SGHRS and CDR2 is YFSETQ in the germline V gene.

CDR3 nucleotide sequence: TGTGCCAGCTCACCACGGAGAGACGGCTACGAGCAGTACTTC. Translating gives CASSPRRDGYEQYF. The chain combines TRBV18 with TRBJ2-7, with D unclear. V was cut by 1 base and J by 3 bases, with 10 bases left in between. There are 14 residues in the CDR3. Germline loops: CDR1 KGHSH, CDR2 LQKENI.

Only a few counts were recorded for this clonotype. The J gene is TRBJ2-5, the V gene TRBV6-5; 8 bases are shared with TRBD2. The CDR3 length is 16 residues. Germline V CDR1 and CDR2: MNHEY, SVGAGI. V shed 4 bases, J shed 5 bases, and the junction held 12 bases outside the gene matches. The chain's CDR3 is CASSSPLREGLETQYF. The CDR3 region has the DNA TGTGCCAGCAGTTCTCCATTACGGGAGGGGTTGGAGACCCAGTACTTC.

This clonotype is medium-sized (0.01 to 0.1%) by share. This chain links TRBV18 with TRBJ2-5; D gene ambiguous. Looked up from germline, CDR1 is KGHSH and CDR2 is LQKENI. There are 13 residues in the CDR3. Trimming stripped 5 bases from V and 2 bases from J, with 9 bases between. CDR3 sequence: CASSRASQETQYF. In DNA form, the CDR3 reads TGTGCCAGCTCAAGGGCCAGTCAAGAGACCCAGTACTTC.

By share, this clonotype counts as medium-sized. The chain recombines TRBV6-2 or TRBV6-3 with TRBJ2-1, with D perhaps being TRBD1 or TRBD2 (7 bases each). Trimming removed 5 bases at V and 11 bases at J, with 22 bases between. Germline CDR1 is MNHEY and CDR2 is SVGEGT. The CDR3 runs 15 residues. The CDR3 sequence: CASSVSRGGRVKQFF. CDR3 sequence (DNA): TGTGCCAGCAGTGTCTCCAGGGGGGGCCGGGTCAAGCAGTTCTTC.

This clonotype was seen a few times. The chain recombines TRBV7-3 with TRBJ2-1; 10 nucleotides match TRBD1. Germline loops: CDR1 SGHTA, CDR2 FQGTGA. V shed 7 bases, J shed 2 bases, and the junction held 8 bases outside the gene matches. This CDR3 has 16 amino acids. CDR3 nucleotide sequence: TGTGCCAGCACCGTAGCCGGGACAGGGGCCTACAATGAGCAGTTCTTC. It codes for CASTVAGTGAYNEQFF.

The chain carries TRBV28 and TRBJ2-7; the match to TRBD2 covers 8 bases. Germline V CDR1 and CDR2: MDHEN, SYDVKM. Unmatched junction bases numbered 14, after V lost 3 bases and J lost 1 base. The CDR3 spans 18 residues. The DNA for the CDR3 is TGTGCCAGCAGTTTCCTTGGTAGCGGGATTATCAGTTCCTACGAGCAGTACTTC. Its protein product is CASSFLGSGIISSYEQYF.

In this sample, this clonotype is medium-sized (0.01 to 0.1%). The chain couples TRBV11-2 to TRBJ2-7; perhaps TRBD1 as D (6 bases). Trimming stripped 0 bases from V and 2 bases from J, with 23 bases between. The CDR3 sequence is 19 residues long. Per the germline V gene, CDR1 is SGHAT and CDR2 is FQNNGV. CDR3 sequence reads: CASSLDVFRDTHFPYEQYF. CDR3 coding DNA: TGTGCCAGCAGCTTAGATGTGTTCCGGGACACACATTTCCCCTACGAGCAGTACTTC.

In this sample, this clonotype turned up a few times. The CDR3 DNA follows: TGTGCCACCGACCAAAGACAGGACTATAGCAATCAGCCCCAGCATTTT. As protein: CATDQRQDYSNQPQHF. The rearrangement links TRBV7-3 to TRBJ1-5, with a possible D match to TRBD1 (6 bases). The germline V gene has CDR1 SGHTA and CDR2 FQGTGA. V was cut by 10 bases and J by 0 bases, with 19 bases left in between. This CDR3 has 16 residues.

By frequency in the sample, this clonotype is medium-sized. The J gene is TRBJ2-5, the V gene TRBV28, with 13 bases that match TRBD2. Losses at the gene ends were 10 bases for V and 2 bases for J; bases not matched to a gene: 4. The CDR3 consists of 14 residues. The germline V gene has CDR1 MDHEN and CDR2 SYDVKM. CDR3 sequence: CATSTSGGQETQYF. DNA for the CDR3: TGTGCCACTTCGACTAGCGGGGGGCAAGAGACCCAGTACTTC. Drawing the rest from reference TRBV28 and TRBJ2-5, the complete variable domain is DVKVTQSSRYLVKRTGEKVFLECVQDMDHENMFWYRQDPGLGLRLIYFSYDVKMKEKGDIPEGYSVSREKKERFSLILESASTNQTSMYLCATSTSGGQETQYFGPGTRLLVL.

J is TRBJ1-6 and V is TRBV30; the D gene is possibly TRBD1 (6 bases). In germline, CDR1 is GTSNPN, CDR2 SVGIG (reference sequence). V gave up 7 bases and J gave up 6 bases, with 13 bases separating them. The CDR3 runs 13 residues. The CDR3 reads CAYQGFGNSPLHF. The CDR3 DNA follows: TGTGCCTACCAGGGGTTCGGTAATTCACCCCTCCACTTT.

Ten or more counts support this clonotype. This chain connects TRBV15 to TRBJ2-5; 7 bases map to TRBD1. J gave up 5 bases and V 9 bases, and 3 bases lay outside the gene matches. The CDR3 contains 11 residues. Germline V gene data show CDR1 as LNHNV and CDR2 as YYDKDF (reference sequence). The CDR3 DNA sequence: TGTGCCACAGGGGGACAGGAGACCCAGTACTTC. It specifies CATGGQETQYF.